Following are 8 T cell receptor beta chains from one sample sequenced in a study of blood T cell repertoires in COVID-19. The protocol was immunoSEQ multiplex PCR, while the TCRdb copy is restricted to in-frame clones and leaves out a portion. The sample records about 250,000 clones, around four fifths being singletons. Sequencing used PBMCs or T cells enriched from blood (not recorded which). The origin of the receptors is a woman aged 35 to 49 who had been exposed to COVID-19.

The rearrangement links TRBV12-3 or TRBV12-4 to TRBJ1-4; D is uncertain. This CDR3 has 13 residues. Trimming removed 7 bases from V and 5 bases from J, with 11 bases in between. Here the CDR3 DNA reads TGTGCCAGCACGGAGGGTTCGAATGAAAAACTGTTTTTT. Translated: CASTEGSNEKLFF.

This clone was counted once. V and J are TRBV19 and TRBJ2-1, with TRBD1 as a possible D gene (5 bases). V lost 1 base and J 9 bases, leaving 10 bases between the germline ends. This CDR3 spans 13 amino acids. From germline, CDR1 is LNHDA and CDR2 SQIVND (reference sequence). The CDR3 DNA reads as TGTGCCAGTAGTATAGGGTGGGGCGCTGAGCAGTTCTTC. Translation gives CASSIGWGAEQFF.

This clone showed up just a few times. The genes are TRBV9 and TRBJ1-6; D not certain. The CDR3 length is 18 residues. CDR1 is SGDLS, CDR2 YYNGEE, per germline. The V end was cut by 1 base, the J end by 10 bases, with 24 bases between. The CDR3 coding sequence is TGTGCCAGCAGCGTATATTATGCCAGGTGGGTTCTCGGATCACCCCTCCACTTT. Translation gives CASSVYYARWVLGSPLHF.

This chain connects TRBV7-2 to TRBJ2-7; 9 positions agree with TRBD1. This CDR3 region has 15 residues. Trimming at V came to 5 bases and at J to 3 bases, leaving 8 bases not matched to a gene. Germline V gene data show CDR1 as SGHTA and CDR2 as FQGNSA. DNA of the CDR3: TGTGCCAGCAGCCCATTCAGGACAGGGGACTACGAGCAGTACTTC. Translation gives CASSPFRTGDYEQYF.

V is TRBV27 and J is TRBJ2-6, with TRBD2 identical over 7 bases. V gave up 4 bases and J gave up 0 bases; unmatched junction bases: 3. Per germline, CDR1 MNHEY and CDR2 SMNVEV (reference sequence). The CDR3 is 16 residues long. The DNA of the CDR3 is TGTGCCAGCAGTTCTGAGCGGGGCTCTGGGGCCAACGTCCTGACTTTC. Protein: CASSSERGSGANVLTF.

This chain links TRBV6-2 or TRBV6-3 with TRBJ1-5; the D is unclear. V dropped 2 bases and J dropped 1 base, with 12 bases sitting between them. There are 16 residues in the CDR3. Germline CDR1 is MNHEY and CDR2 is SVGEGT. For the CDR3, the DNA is TGTGCCAGCAGTTACCGTCTCTTATTGAGCAATCAGCCCCAGCATTTT. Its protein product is CASSYRLLLSNQPQHF.

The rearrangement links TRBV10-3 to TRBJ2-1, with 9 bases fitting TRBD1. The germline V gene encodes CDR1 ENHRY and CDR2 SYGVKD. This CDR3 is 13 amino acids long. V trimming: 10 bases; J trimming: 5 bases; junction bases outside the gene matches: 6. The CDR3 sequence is CATGTGSNNEQFF. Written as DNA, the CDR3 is TGTGCCACAGGGACAGGGAGCAACAATGAGCAGTTCTTC.

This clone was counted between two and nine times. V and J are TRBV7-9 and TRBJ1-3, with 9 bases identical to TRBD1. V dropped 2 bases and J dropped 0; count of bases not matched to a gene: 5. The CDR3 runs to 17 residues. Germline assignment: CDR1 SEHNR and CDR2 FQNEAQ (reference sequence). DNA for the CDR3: TGTGCCAGCAGCTTAAGGCCGACAGGGGGCTCTGGAAACACCATATATTTT. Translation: CASSLRPTGGSGNTIYF. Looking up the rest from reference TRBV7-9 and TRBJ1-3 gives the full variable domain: DTGVSQNPRHKITKRGQNVTFRCDPISEHNRLYWYRQTLGQGPEFLTYFQNEAQLEKSRLLSDRFSAERPKGSFSTLEIQRTEQGDSAMYLCASSLRPTGGSGNTIYFGEGSWLTVV.